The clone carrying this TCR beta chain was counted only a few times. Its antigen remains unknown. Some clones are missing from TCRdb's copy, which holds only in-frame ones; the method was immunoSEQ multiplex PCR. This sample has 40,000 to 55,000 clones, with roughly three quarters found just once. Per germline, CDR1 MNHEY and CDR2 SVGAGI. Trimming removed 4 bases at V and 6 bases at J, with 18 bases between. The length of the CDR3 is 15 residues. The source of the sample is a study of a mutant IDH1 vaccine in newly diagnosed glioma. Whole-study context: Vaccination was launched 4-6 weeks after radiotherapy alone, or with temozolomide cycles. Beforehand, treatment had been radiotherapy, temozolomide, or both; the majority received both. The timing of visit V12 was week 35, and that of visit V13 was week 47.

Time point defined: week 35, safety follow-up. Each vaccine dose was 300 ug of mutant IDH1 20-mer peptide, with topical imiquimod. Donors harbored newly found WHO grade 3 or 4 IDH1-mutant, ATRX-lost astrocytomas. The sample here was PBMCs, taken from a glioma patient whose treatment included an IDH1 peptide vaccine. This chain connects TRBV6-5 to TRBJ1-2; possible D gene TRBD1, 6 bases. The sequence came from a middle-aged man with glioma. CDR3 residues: CASSSHGGALDGYTF. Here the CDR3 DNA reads TGTGCCAGCAGTTCCCACGGGGGGGCGCTAGATGGCTACACCTTC.